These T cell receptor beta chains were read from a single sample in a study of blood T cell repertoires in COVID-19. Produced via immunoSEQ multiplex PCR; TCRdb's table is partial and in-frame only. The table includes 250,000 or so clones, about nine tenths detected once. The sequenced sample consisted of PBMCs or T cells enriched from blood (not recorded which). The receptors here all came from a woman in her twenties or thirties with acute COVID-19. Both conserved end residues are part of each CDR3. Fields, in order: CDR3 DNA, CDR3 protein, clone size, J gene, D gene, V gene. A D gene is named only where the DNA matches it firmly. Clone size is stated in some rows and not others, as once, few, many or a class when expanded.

CDR3 DNA: TGTGCCAGCAGCCCTTGGGCAGACGCCTATGTCGGAGCTTTCTTT
CDR3 protein: CASSPWADAYVGAFF
clone size: -
J gene: TRBJ1-1
D gene: -
V gene: TRBV5-5

CDR3 DNA: TGTGCCAGCAGCTCAGACAGGGCTGAAGCTTTCTTT
CDR3 protein: CASSSDRAEAFF
clone size: -
J gene: TRBJ1-1
D gene: TRBD1
V gene: TRBV13

CDR3 DNA: TGTGCCAGCAGCCAAGAGGAGGGCCACTCCTACAATGAGCAGTTCTTC
CDR3 protein: CASSQEEGHSYNEQFF
clone size: -
J gene: TRBJ2-1
D gene: -
V gene: TRBV3-1/TRBV3-2

CDR3 DNA: TGTGCCAGCAGCCCAGCTAGCGGGGGCCAAGAGACCCAGTACTTC
CDR3 protein: CASSPASGGQETQYF
clone size: -
J gene: TRBJ2-5
D gene: TRBD2
V gene: TRBV7-2

CDR3 DNA: TGTGCCAGCAGTGATCGGGACATCTCCCCTGAAGCTTTCTTT
CDR3 protein: CASSDRDISPEAFF
clone size: -
J gene: TRBJ1-1
D gene: -
V gene: TRBV2

CDR3 DNA: TGTGCCAGCAGCTTTGCGCGGGGGGATCCCACCGGGGAGCTGTTTTTT
CDR3 protein: CASSFARGDPTGELFF
clone size: -
J gene: TRBJ2-2
D gene: TRBD2
V gene: TRBV5-8

CDR3 DNA: TGTGCCAGCAGTTACGGCGCAGGGGGTAGCAATCAGCCCCAGCATTTT
CDR3 protein: CASSYGAGGSNQPQHF
clone size: -
J gene: TRBJ1-5
D gene: TRBD1
V gene: TRBV6-2/TRBV6-3

CDR3 DNA: TGTGCCAGCAGCTTAGCGCAGGGGAACACTGAAGCTTTCTTT
CDR3 protein: CASSLAQGNTEAFF
clone size: -
J gene: TRBJ1-1
D gene: -
V gene: TRBV7-9

CDR3 DNA: TGTGCCAGCAGCGGCCCCGGGACAGGGGGGATCACCGGGGAGCTGTTTTTT
CDR3 protein: CASSGPGTGGITGELFF
clone size: -
J gene: TRBJ2-2
D gene: TRBD1
V gene: TRBV7-9

CDR3 DNA: TGTGCTAGTGGTTTGGTAGGGACAGGGAAGAGCTACACCTTC
CDR3 protein: CASGLVGTGKSYTF
clone size: -
J gene: TRBJ1-2
D gene: TRBD1
V gene: TRBV12-5

CDR3 DNA: TGTGCCAGCACCGATCGGGGACAGGCTAATGAAAAACTGTTTTTT
CDR3 protein: CASTDRGQANEKLFF
clone size: -
J gene: TRBJ1-4
D gene: TRBD1
V gene: TRBV2

CDR3 DNA: TGTGCCAGCAGTGTTATAGCGGGGGGTGGGTCCGAGCAGTACTTC
CDR3 protein: CASSVIAGGGSEQYF
clone size: -
J gene: TRBJ2-7
D gene: TRBD2
V gene: TRBV2

CDR3 DNA: TGTGCCAGCAGCCAAGAACCGGCAGGAGGAGAATACGAGCAGTACTTC
CDR3 protein: CASSQEPAGGEYEQYF
clone size: -
J gene: TRBJ2-7
D gene: -
V gene: TRBV3-1/TRBV3-2

CDR3 DNA: TGTGCCAGCAGTAACCCCAGGGATGGTTTCGGTGAAAAACTGTTTTTT
CDR3 protein: CASSNPRDGFGEKLFF
clone size: -
J gene: TRBJ1-4
D gene: -
V gene: TRBV5-5

CDR3 DNA: TGTGCCAGTAGTATGGGAGGGGAGAGCTATGGCTACACCTTC
CDR3 protein: CASSMGGESYGYTF
clone size: -
J gene: TRBJ1-2
D gene: -
V gene: TRBV19

CDR3 DNA: TGTGCCAGCAGCTTGGGAACAGAAGTCTTATATGGCTACACCTTC
CDR3 protein: CASSLGTEVLYGYTF
clone size: -
J gene: TRBJ1-2
D gene: -
V gene: TRBV5-4

CDR3 DNA: TGTGCCAGCAGCTTAGAACCCAGCTCCTATAATTCACCCCTCCACTTT
CDR3 protein: CASSLEPSSYNSPLHF
clone size: -
J gene: TRBJ1-6
D gene: -
V gene: TRBV11-2

CDR3 DNA: TGTGCCAGCGGGCCGGGGGATCAGCCCCAGCATTTT
CDR3 protein: CASGPGDQPQHF
clone size: -
J gene: TRBJ1-5
D gene: -
V gene: TRBV2

CDR3 DNA: TGTGCCAGCAGCTTAGATCTGGGACAGTACTATGGCTACACCTTC
CDR3 protein: CASSLDLGQYYGYTF
clone size: -
J gene: TRBJ1-2
D gene: TRBD1
V gene: TRBV7-2

CDR3 DNA: TGTGCCAGCAGCTTGGGAGGCCCTAGAGGGTCACCCCTCCACTTT
CDR3 protein: CASSLGGPRGSPLHF
clone size: once
J gene: TRBJ1-6
D gene: -
V gene: TRBV5-5

CDR3 DNA: TGTGCCACCAAGAGGTTGGGTAATTCACCCCTCCACTTT
CDR3 protein: CATKRLGNSPLHF
clone size: -
J gene: TRBJ1-6
D gene: -
V gene: TRBV27

CDR3 DNA: TGTGCCAGCAGCTTCGGCTCTGGGGCCAACGTCCTGACTTTC
CDR3 protein: CASSFGSGANVLTF
clone size: -
J gene: TRBJ2-6
D gene: -
V gene: TRBV5-5

CDR3 DNA: TGCGCCAGCAGCGGACAGAGTTACACTGAAGCTTTCTTT
CDR3 protein: CASSGQSYTEAFF
clone size: -
J gene: TRBJ1-1
D gene: -
V gene: TRBV4-1

CDR3 DNA: TGTGCCAGTAGTGCAGGGTGGTGGGGCACAGATACGCAGTATTTT
CDR3 protein: CASSAGWWGTDTQYF
clone size: -
J gene: TRBJ2-3
D gene: -
V gene: TRBV19